This passage covers 9 T cell receptor beta chains from one sample sequenced in a study of T cells in Graves' hyperthyroidism and ophthalmopathy. What was amplified from RNA transcripts were TCR beta CDR3 regions. The HTBI primer set drove a first-round RT-PCR of the TCR CDR3. One entry per CDR3 protein results from TCRdb running MiXCR on the multiplex PCR reads. The table includes some 300,000 distinct CDR3 sequences, 16% detected once. Input material: blood. Receptors originate from a man aged 25-40 years with Graves' hyperthyroidism.

This clonotype was seen repeatedly, ten times or more. This chain uses TRBV29-1 with TRBJ1-1, with D unclear. Germline-derived CDR1 and CDR2 are SQVTM and ANQGSEA. The CDR3 is made up of 14 amino acids. V lost 4 bases to trimming and J lost 1 base, with 13 bases between them. The CDR3 here is CSVGGRRANTEAFF. In DNA, the CDR3 is TGCAGCGTTGGAGGCAGGAGGGCGAACACTGAAGCTTTCTTT.

Note on this clonotype: A read error is likely, as this CDR3 ends without the conserved phenylalanine or tryptophan. The rearrangement uses TRBV11-1 and TRBJ2-7; the D is unclear. The germline V gene has CDR1 SGHAT and CDR2 FQDESV (reference sequence). This CDR3 spans 14 amino acids. Trimming cost V 1 base and J 5 bases, with 12 bases left between them. The CDR3 bases are TGTGCCAGCAGCTTAGTGGGCTCCCGGGACGAGCAGTACCTC. Translating gives CASSLVGSRDEQYL.

Written as DNA, the CDR3 is TGCAGCGTTGGCTCCCCTAATGAAAAACTGTTTTTT. As protein: CSVGSPNEKLFF. The gene calls are TRBV29-1 and TRBJ1-4; D remains ambiguous. The CDR3 is 12 residues long. V was pared by 4 bases and J by 3 bases, with 6 bases between. CDR1 is SQVTM and CDR2 is ANQGSEA in the germline V gene.

V is TRBV28 and J is TRBJ2-7; D is unresolved. Germline V lookup: CDR1 MDHEN, CDR2 SYDVKM. Trimming cost V 1 base and J 7 bases, with 17 bases left between them. This CDR3 has 15 amino acids. This CDR3 is CASSLLVGWVGEQYF. CDR3 bases: TGTGCCAGCAGTTTATTAGTAGGGTGGGTCGGTGAGCAGTACTTC.

The table lists this clonotype with many counts. The chain links TRBV11-2 to TRBJ2-7; the D call may be TRBD1 or TRBD2 (5 bases each). This CDR3 comprises 14 residues. Germline V gene sequence: CDR1 SGHAT, CDR2 FQNNGV. V lost 1 base and J 7 bases, leaving 14 bases between the germline ends. The CDR3 reads CASSLAYPGTEQYF. CDR3 DNA sequence: TGTGCCAGCAGCTTAGCCTACCCGGGGACGGAGCAGTACTTC.

This clonotype was counted a few times. This chain connects TRBV7-2 to TRBJ2-1, with 7 bases fitting TRBD2. J was trimmed by 9 bases and V by 4 bases; bases with no gene match: 6. CDR3 length equals 13 residues. CDR1 SGHTA and CDR2 FQGNSA come from the germline V gene. CDR3 nucleotide sequence: TGTGCCAGCAGCTCCGGGCCGGGAGGTGAGCAGTTCTTC. Its protein product is CASSSGPGGEQFF.

The V and J genes are TRBV19 and TRBJ1-6, with a weak D call TRBD1 (5 bases). Trimming removed 6 bases at V and 6 bases at J, with 9 bases between. Germline CDR1 LNHDA, CDR2 SQIVND (reference sequence). This CDR3 has 13 residues. CDR3 sequence reads: CASRGDLNSPLHF. The DNA for the CDR3 is TGTGCCAGTAGGGGGGACCTTAATTCACCCCTCCACTTT.

This clonotype was seen a few times. This chain links TRBV5-1 with TRBJ2-7, with D perhaps TRBD2 (6 bases). V was clipped by 0 bases and J by 6 bases, with 13 bases between them. CDR3 length equals 14 residues. The germline V gene has CDR1 SGHRS and CDR2 YFSETQ. DNA of the CDR3: TGCGCCAGCAGCTTGGTGGGACTTTTAGGCGAGCAGTACTTC. This gives the protein CASSLVGLLGEQYF.

The table lists this clonotype with many counts. The chain joins TRBV30 to TRBJ2-1; no clear D. The germline gives CDR1 GTSNPN, CDR2 SVGIG (reference sequence). The CDR3 contains 20 residues. Trimming stripped 2 bases from V and 0 bases from J, with 26 bases between. The CDR3 here is CAWSPVRGISGPLSYNEQFF. CDR3 DNA sequence: TGTGCCTGGAGTCCCGTACGAGGAATCTCGGGTCCCCTCTCCTACAATGAGCAGTTCTTC.